This T cell receptor beta chain was recorded in a study of early T cells in non-severe SARS-CoV-2 infection. V gave up 1 base and J gave up 9 bases, with 4 bases separating them. From germline, CDR1 is SGHDN and CDR2 FVKESK. The CDR3 contains 11 residues. Individually, cDNA molecules had unique molecular identifiers attached to them. One entry per CDR3 protein results from TCRdb running MiXCR on the 5' RACE reads. The table shows about 52,000 distinct CDR3 sequences, with approximately 8% occurring only once. The V call is TRBV14, the J call TRBJ2-1; D is unresolved. Sequencing was done on a sample of whole blood. The receptor was isolated from an adult who was a healthcare worker with PCR-confirmed SARS-CoV-2 infection or an uninfected control (not recorded which). The CDR3, as DNA: TGTGCCAGCAGCCAAGGACTTGAGCAGTTCTTC. Encoded protein: CASSQGLEQFF.